These 12 T cell receptor beta chains were sequenced from one sample in a study of beta chain features in type 1 diabetes (dated by TCRdb to the late 2010s). The library was built by means of the immunoSEQ multiplex PCR assay. All of the isolated RNA was reverse transcribed with the High Capacity cDNA Reverse Transcription Kit, so expressed TCRB transcripts were sequenced. TCRdb carries this immuneACCESS record with in-frame sequences only. Its versions omit some clonotypes, under half of them owing to an unresolved V gene in the studies checked, with the rest unexplained. In this sample the table shows hundreds of thousands of clones, over 9.5% of which occur a single time. Roughly 0.015% of the sample comes from the top ten. Sequenced: naive CD4+ T cells from blood. The sample's cell subset or site label, in plain terms: true naive CD4+ T cells. These receptors originate from a man between 18 and 29 years old in good health.

CDR3 region: CASSQGTGDGYTF. Here the CDR3 DNA reads TGTGCCAGCTCCCAGGGGACAGGGGATGGCTACACCTTC. The V and J genes are TRBV18 and TRBJ1-2; 10 nucleotides align to TRBD1. This CDR3 is 13 amino acids long. V dropped 6 bases and J dropped 6; count of bases not matched to a gene: 4. Germline V gene data show CDR1 as KGHSH and CDR2 as LQKENI.

This clone has just one count. V usage is TRBV10-3 and J usage is TRBJ2-7, with TRBD1 as a possible D gene (6 bases). Germline V gives CDR1 ENHRY, CDR2 SYGVKD. There are 14 residues in the CDR3. V gave up 3 bases and J gave up 7 bases, with 16 bases separating them. Written as DNA, the CDR3 is TGTGCCATCAGTGACGGGACACGGTGGGGTGAGCAGTACTTC. It yields the protein CAISDGTRWGEQYF.

This chain joins TRBV5-1 and TRBJ2-3, with 7 bases lining up with TRBD1. Germline CDR1 and CDR2: SGHRS and YFSETQ. The CDR3 has 15 residues. V dropped 4 bases and J dropped 5; count of bases not matched to a gene: 10. The CDR3: CASSPGQVLGDTQYF. DNA for the CDR3: TGCGCCAGCAGCCCCGGACAGGTCTTGGGAGATACGCAGTATTTT.

CDR3 in amino acids: CASSTRGGGYEQYF. For the CDR3, the DNA is TGTGCCAGCAGCACGCGGGGAGGGGGATACGAGCAGTACTTC. The chain joins TRBV7-3 to TRBJ2-7; D might be TRBD2 (7 bases). Looked up from germline, CDR1 is SGHTA and CDR2 is FQGTGA. The CDR3 loop spans 14 amino acids. Trimming removed 5 bases from V and 4 bases from J, with 15 bases in between.

CDR3 sequence reads: CASSKRGLAGGNYNEQFF. The CDR3 DNA reads as TGTGCCAGCAGCAAACGGGGACTAGCGGGGGGGAACTACAATGAGCAGTTCTTC. This chain joins TRBV5-4 and TRBJ2-1; 16 bases agree with TRBD2. Per the germline V gene, CDR1 is SGHNT and CDR2 is YYREEE (reference sequence). Germline trimming cut 4 bases from V and 3 bases from J; bases unmatched to any gene: 7. This CDR3 has 18 amino acids.

This clone was detected only a few times. The chain recombines TRBV30 with TRBJ2-1; 10 nucleotides align to TRBD1. There are 14 residues in the CDR3. The V gene end was trimmed by 1 base and the J gene end by 11 bases; junction bases not matched to a gene: 8. In germline, CDR1 is GTSNPN, CDR2 SVGIG (reference sequence). CDR3: CAWSAPGTGAKQFF. CDR3 sequence (DNA): TGTGCCTGGAGTGCTCCCGGGACAGGGGCGAAGCAGTTCTTC.

This clone has only a few counts. V and J are TRBV7-9 and TRBJ1-1, with 9 bases fitting TRBD1. This CDR3 has 15 residues. Germline V gene sequence: CDR1 SEHNR, CDR2 FQNEAQ (reference sequence). V dropped 5 bases and J dropped 1; count of bases not matched to a gene: 5. This CDR3 reads CASSRWGQGNTEAFF. The CDR3 nucleotides are TGTGCCAGCAGCCGATGGGGACAGGGGAACACTGAAGCTTTCTTT.

For the CDR3, the DNA is TGTGCCATCGGGGGACAGTCCATGAACACTGAAGCTTTCTTT. It is translated as CAIGGQSMNTEAFF. The V and J genes are TRBV10-3 and TRBJ1-1; TRBD1 matches 7 bases. V was pared by 8 bases and J by 0 bases, with 6 bases of the junction left unmatched. The CDR3 contains 14 residues. The germline V gene has CDR1 ENHRY and CDR2 SYGVKD.

This chain joins TRBV19 and TRBJ2-1; D is unclear. The V and J ends lost 10 bases and 1 base respectively, with 14 bases between them. This CDR3 comprises 14 residues. Germline CDR1 reads LNHDA; CDR2 reads SQIVND (reference sequence). The DNA for the CDR3 is TGTGCCACCTCCGAGACATCTTCCTACAATGAGCAGTTCTTC. This translates into CATSETSSYNEQFF.

This clone was found a few times. The chain joins TRBV27 to TRBJ2-5, with D unresolved. Trimming removed 5 bases at V and 0 bases at J, with 10 bases between. The CDR3 runs to 14 residues. The germline V gene has CDR1 MNHEY and CDR2 SMNVEV (reference sequence). The CDR3 sequence: CASSPEAYQETQYF. The CDR3 nucleotides are TGTGCCAGCAGTCCCGAGGCGTACCAAGAGACCCAGTACTTC.

This clone occurred a few times. The gene calls are TRBV19 and TRBJ2-5; TRBD1 aligns across 10 bases. Germline loops: CDR1 LNHDA, CDR2 SQIVND (reference sequence). The ends lost 9 bases at V and 1 base at J; junction bases unmatched: 14. This CDR3 is built from 17 residues. The DNA for the CDR3 is TGTGCCAGCGGGAGTCGGCCGGGACAGGGGACCCAAGAGACCCAGTACTTC. The encoded protein is CASGSRPGQGTQETQYF.

This clone was picked up a small number of times. J is TRBJ2-1 and V is TRBV6-1; tentatively, D is TRBD2 (5 bases). The CDR3 runs 14 residues. CDR1 is MNHNS, CDR2 SASEGT, per germline. The V gene lost 7 bases and the J gene lost 3 bases, with 13 bases spanning the gap. The CDR3 DNA sequence: TGTGCCAGCAATAACGGGGTGGGCTACAATGAGCAGTTCTTC. Translating it yields CASNNGVGYNEQFF.